This TCR beta chain was documented in a study of beta chain features in type 1 diabetes. Study-wide background: No age, gender or cell yield differences were seen between patients and healthy donors. Whole-study results and caveats: PCR might pick shorter templates more often, in the same way for patients and controls.

Naive, central memory, regulatory and stem cell-like memory cells within the CD4+ compartment were sorted using CD45RO/CCR7/CD25/CD127/CD95/CD27. Reverse transcription of all isolated RNA meant that expressed TCRB transcripts were sequenced. TCRdb's table, derived via immunoSEQ multiplex PCR, lists solely in-frame clones and lacks some. The data contain roughly 450,000 clones, about 10% of them seen just once; the ten biggest clones take up approximately 0.045%. This clone was seen a handful of times. Its antigen is unidentified. Trimming pared 0 bases from V and 0 bases from J, leaving 5 bases between. From germline, CDR1 is GTSNPN and CDR2 SVGIG (reference sequence). The CDR3 length is 14 residues.

Material: naive CD4+ T cells from blood. V is TRBV30 and J is TRBJ2-2, with unresolved D. This receptor was identified in a woman in her late teens or twenties in good health. The CDR3 sequence is CAWSVYPNTGELFF. In DNA form, the CDR3 reads TGTGCCTGGAGTGTATACCCGAACACCGGGGAGCTGTTTTTT.